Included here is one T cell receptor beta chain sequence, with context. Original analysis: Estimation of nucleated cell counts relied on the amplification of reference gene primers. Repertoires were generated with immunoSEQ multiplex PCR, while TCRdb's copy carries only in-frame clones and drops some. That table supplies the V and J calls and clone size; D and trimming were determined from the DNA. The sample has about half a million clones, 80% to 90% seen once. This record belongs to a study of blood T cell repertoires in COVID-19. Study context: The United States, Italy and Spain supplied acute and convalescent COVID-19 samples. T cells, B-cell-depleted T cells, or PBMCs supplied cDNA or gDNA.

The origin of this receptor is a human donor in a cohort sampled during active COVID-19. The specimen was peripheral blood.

Written as DNA, the CDR3 is TGTGCCAGCAGTACTACTTACAAACCGGGACAGAATTCACCCCTCCACTTT. Translation gives CASSTTYKPGQNSPLHF. This chain joins TRBV27 and TRBJ1-6, with TRBD1 identical over 7 bases. V was clipped by 5 bases and J by 7 bases; unmatched bases: 14. Germline loops: CDR1 MNHEY, CDR2 SMNVEV (reference sequence). The CDR3 is 17 amino acids.